The 26 T cell receptor beta chains below all came from one sample that was sequenced in a study of cytotoxic CD8 clonotypes in ibrutinib-treated CLL. Assay: immunoSEQ multiplex PCR; the TCRdb copy retains only in-frame clones and omits some. The sample lists 70,000 to 85,000 clones, around 80% occurring once. The sequenced sample was PBMCs, obtained at disease progression, from a patient treated with ibrutinib. Receptors were obtained from a human donor with chronic lymphocytic leukemia.

This rearrangement joins TRBV7-9 to TRBJ1-2; D gene unclear. V lost 5 bases to trimming and J lost 8 bases, with 12 bases between them. The CDR3 runs to 12 residues. CDR1 and CDR2 from the germline V gene are SEHNR and FQNEAQ (reference sequence). CDR3 residues: CASSPNVNGYTF. CDR3 bases: TGTGCCAGCAGCCCAAATGTCAACGGCTACACCTTC.

In the case of this clone: The germline gene is not matched at one end of the junction; a read error may be the cause. The chain couples TRBV7-9 to TRBJ2-7, with TRBD1 identical over 10 bases. This CDR3 spans 14 amino acids. Looked up from germline, CDR1 is SEHNR and CDR2 is FQNEAQ (reference sequence). CDR3 in DNA: TGTGCCAGCAGCTTATGGGACAGGGGTCCCCTCCAACACTTC. Translating it yields CASSLWDRGPLQHF.

The chain combines TRBV30 with TRBJ1-5; 8 bases agree with TRBD1. CDR3 length: 12 amino acids. Germline V gives CDR1 GTSNPN, CDR2 SVGIG (reference sequence). V trimming: 7 bases; J trimming: 6 bases; junction bases outside the gene matches: 5. Written as DNA, the CDR3 is TGTGCCTTAGGACAGGGAGGTCAGCCCCAGCATTTT. Residues: CALGQGGQPQHF.

The sample holds a few counts of this clone. The chain employs TRBV29-1 and TRBJ2-6; TRBD1 is a possible D gene (5 bases). Trimming cost V 6 bases and J 0 bases, with 15 bases left between them. CDR3 length equals 16 residues. Germline values: CDR1 SQVTM, CDR2 ANQGSEA. The DNA of the CDR3 is TGCAGCGTGACAAGTTGGGGCCGCTCTGGGGCCAACGTCCTGACTTTC. Translating it yields CSVTSWGRSGANVLTF.

This clone was seen just once. The chain carries TRBV6-5 and TRBJ2-7, with 7 nucleotides matching TRBD2. The CDR3 consists of 16 residues. Trimming removed 0 bases from V and 3 bases from J; junction bases left unmatched: 8. Germline CDR1 is MNHEY and CDR2 is SVGAGI. The CDR3 sequence: CASSYSVGEGGYEQYF. In nucleotides, the CDR3 is TGTGCCAGCAGTTACTCCGTGGGGGAGGGTGGCTACGAGCAGTACTTC.

The J gene is TRBJ1-1, the V gene TRBV10-3; D unclear. Germline CDR1 and CDR2: ENHRY and SYGVKD. V lost 7 bases, J lost 2 bases, and 11 bases lay in between. The length of the CDR3 is 13 residues. The CDR3 sequence: CAITRDLNTEAFF. The CDR3, as DNA: TGTGCCATCACCAGAGACCTTAACACTGAAGCTTTCTTT.

This clone was seen more than once but under ten times. The genes are TRBV6-6 and TRBJ1-1; D unclear. This CDR3 is built from 14 residues. CDR1 is MNHNY and CDR2 is SVGAGI in the germline V gene (reference sequence). V lost 1 base, J lost 0 bases, and 6 bases lay in between. The CDR3 here is CASSYLNLNTEAFF. The CDR3, as DNA: TGTGCCAGCAGTTACTTGAACCTGAACACTGAAGCTTTCTTT.

This clone was detected a few times. A far larger clone differs by one base, so this is likely a read error. This chain joins TRBV4-2 and TRBJ1-5; D gene uncertain. Germline CDR1 reads LGHNA; CDR2 reads YNFKEQ. V lost 0 bases and J 1 base, leaving 7 bases between the germline ends. CDR3 length equals 15 residues. The CDR3 is CASSQDPLSNQPQHF. The DNA for the CDR3 is TGTGCCAGCAGCCAAGATCCCCTAAGCAATCAGCCCCAGCATTTT.

The gene calls are TRBV9 and TRBJ2-7, with 7 bases aligning to TRBD1. Germline CDR1 and CDR2: SGDLS and YYNGEE. V shed 2 bases, J shed 5 bases, and the junction held 7 bases outside the gene matches. The CDR3 runs 14 residues. This CDR3 reads CASSVTGNAHEQYF. The CDR3, as DNA: TGTGCCAGCAGCGTGACAGGGAACGCCCACGAGCAGTACTTC.

The rearrangement links TRBV5-1 to TRBJ2-7, with 8 positions matching TRBD2. The CDR3 totals 15 residues. With 6 bases clipped from V and 0 bases from J, the junction kept 8 bases outside the gene matches. The germline V gene encodes CDR1 SGHRS and CDR2 YFSETQ. CDR3 nucleotide sequence: TGCGCCAGCACCCGGGAGGGGGGGAGCTCCTACGAGCAGTACTTC. It encodes CASTREGGSSYEQYF.

The chain employs TRBV4-1 and TRBJ2-7; 9 nucleotides line up with TRBD1. The CDR3 has 16 amino acids. V lost 1 base, J lost 4 bases, and 8 bases stayed unmatched. Per germline, CDR1 MGHRA and CDR2 YSYEKL. In DNA form, the CDR3 reads TGCGCCAGCAGCCAAGTGGAGGGACAGGGACCTTACGAGCAGTACTTC. Translation gives CASSQVEGQGPYEQYF.

The chain recombines TRBV28 with TRBJ2-2; 7 bases match TRBD1. V lost 8 bases to trimming and J lost 6 bases; unmatched junction nucleotides: 6. This CDR3 contains 13 residues. Germline V lookup: CDR1 MDHEN, CDR2 SYDVKM. CDR3 in DNA: TGTGCCAGCCTATCAGGGGGAGCCGGGGAGCTGTTTTTT. This encodes CASLSGGAGELFF. The variable domain in full, with the rest retrieved from reference TRBV28 and TRBJ2-2, is DVKVTQSSRYLVKRTGEKVFLECVQDMDHENMFWYRQDPGLGLRLIYFSYDVKMKEKGDIPEGYSVSREKKERFSLILESASTNQTSMYLCASLSGGAGELFFGEGSRLTVL.

This clone was observed once. One end of the junction does not line up with germline, which may come from a read error. The CDR3 protein is CASSLQAGGRQTQYF. Here the CDR3 DNA reads TGTGCCAGCAGCTTACAAGCGGGGGGGCGGCAGACCCAGTACTTC. The chain couples TRBV5-1 to TRBJ2-5; 10 bases line up with TRBD2. The CDR3 is made up of 15 amino acids. Germline CDR1 is SGHRS and CDR2 is YFSETQ.

The gene calls are TRBV7-9 and TRBJ2-1; 9 bases are shared with TRBD1. Looked up from germline, CDR1 is SEHNR and CDR2 is FQNEAQ (reference sequence). The length of the CDR3 is 16 residues. The V segment lost 5 bases and the J segment 8 bases; nucleotides outside the gene matches: 13. The CDR3 here is CASSATSGTGWDEQFF. The CDR3 region has the DNA TGTGCCAGCAGCGCGACATCCGGGACAGGGTGGGATGAGCAGTTCTTC. Full variable domain (missing parts from reference TRBV7-9 and TRBJ2-1): DTGVSQNPRHKITKRGQNVTFRCDPISEHNRLYWYRQTLGQGPEFLTYFQNEAQLEKSRLLSDRFSAERPKGSFSTLEIQRTEQGDSAMYLCASSATSGTGWDEQFFGPGTRLTVL.

This chain joins TRBV30 and TRBJ1-1; D is unclear. V was trimmed by 3 bases and J by 10 bases, leaving 18 bases between them. Looked up from germline, CDR1 is GTSNPN and CDR2 is SVGIG (reference sequence). The CDR3 runs 13 residues. CDR3: CAWRFNSLAGAFF. The CDR3 nucleotides are TGTGCCTGGAGGTTTAATTCATTGGCTGGAGCTTTCTTT.

The chain combines TRBV28 with TRBJ1-5; D possibly corresponds to TRBD1 (5 bases). Germline V gene lookup returns CDR1 MDHEN and CDR2 SYDVKM. Trimming shortened V by 5 bases and J by 10 bases, and 18 bases separated the two germline ends. This CDR3 region has 14 residues. CDR3 bases: TGTGCCAGCAGTCCACAGGTCCACATCAAACCCCAGCATTTT. As protein: CASSPQVHIKPQHF.

The V gene is TRBV10-3, the J gene TRBJ2-7; D is perhaps TRBD1 (6 bases). The CDR3 spans 15 residues. Trimming removed 8 bases at V and 2 bases at J, with 19 bases between. The germline gives CDR1 ENHRY, CDR2 SYGVKD. CDR3: CAIARGGTTPYEQYF. The CDR3, as DNA: TGTGCCATCGCGAGGGGTGGGACAACACCCTACGAGCAGTACTTC.

The rearrangement uses TRBV4-2 and TRBJ1-4, with D uncertain. This CDR3 region has 12 residues. Germline loops: CDR1 LGHNA, CDR2 YNFKEQ. The V end was cut by 0 bases, the J end by 8 bases, with 4 bases between. CDR3 loop: CASSQDREKLFF. In DNA, the CDR3 is TGTGCCAGCAGCCAAGATCGCGAAAAACTGTTTTTT.

The rearrangement joins TRBV5-1 to TRBJ1-4, with D unresolved. Trimming took 1 base from V and 4 from J, leaving 11 bases between them. CDR1 and CDR2 from the germline V gene are SGHRS and YFSETQ. The CDR3 consists of 15 residues. CDR3 DNA sequence: TGCGCCAGCAGCTTGTTCGCAGCCAGTAATGAAAAACTGTTTTTT. Translated: CASSLFAASNEKLFF.

The chain is built from TRBV2 and TRBJ1-2; 8 positions agree with TRBD1. J lost 3 bases, V lost 7 bases, and 4 bases had no gene match. Germline loops: CDR1 SNHLY, CDR2 FYNNEI. The CDR3 loop spans 13 amino acids. CDR3 loop: CASKGQGDYGYTF. The CDR3 bases are TGTGCCAGCAAAGGACAGGGAGACTATGGCTACACCTTC.

This CDR3 is CSVVGQAYEQYF. CDR3 DNA sequence: TGCAGCGTTGTCGGACAGGCCTACGAGCAGTACTTC. The rearrangement uses TRBV29-1 and TRBJ2-7; 7 bases are a match to TRBD1. Germline V lookup: CDR1 SQVTM, CDR2 ANQGSEA. J lost 2 bases, V lost 4 bases, and 2 bases had no gene match. This CDR3 contains 12 residues.

The chain uses TRBV15 and TRBJ2-3; TRBD1 is a possible D gene (5 bases). The ends were cut back, 0 bases at V and 2 bases at J, with 15 bases in the middle. The CDR3 sequence is 17 residues long. Germline values: CDR1 LNHNV, CDR2 YYDKDF (reference sequence). The CDR3 DNA sequence: TGTGCCACCAGCAGAGATGGTAGGGGTGGGGTCACAGATACGCAGTATTTT. As protein: CATSRDGRGGVTDTQYF.

J is TRBJ1-4 and V is TRBV6-5; the D is unclear. Germline CDR1 is MNHEY and CDR2 is SVGAGI. Trimming pared 7 bases from V and 0 bases from J, leaving 12 bases between. The CDR3 spans 15 residues. In DNA form, the CDR3 reads TGTGCCAGCAACTCACGAGGGTCAACTAATGAAAAACTGTTTTTT. Translated, it gives CASNSRGSTNEKLFF.

This clone is medium-sized (0.01 to 0.1%) within its sample. The genes are TRBV7-2 and TRBJ2-4; the match to TRBD1 covers 7 bases. The length of the CDR3 is 16 residues. The V gene end was trimmed by 6 bases and the J gene end by 3 bases; junction bases not matched to a gene: 11. Germline V gene sequence: CDR1 SGHTA, CDR2 FQGNSA. This chain's CDR3 is CASRNRGGLGKNIQYF. CDR3 DNA: TGTGCCAGCAGAAACAGGGGCGGGTTGGGCAAAAACATTCAGTACTTC.

The chain employs TRBV4-1 and TRBJ2-7; the match to TRBD1 covers 9 bases. Looked up from germline, CDR1 is MGHRA and CDR2 is YSYEKL. Trimming removed 4 bases from V and 4 bases from J; junction bases left unmatched: 2. CDR3 length equals 13 residues. This CDR3 is CASSLGQGYEQYF. The CDR3 nucleotides are TGCGCCAGCAGCCTAGGACAGGGGTACGAGCAGTACTTC.

V is TRBV27 and J is TRBJ1-6, with unresolved D. Trimming removed 2 bases at V and 9 bases at J, with 8 bases between. Germline CDR1 MNHEY, CDR2 SMNVEV (reference sequence). The CDR3 length is 13 residues. CDR3 in amino acids: CASSLGVTSPLHF. In nucleotides, the CDR3 is TGTGCCAGCAGTTTAGGGGTTACTTCACCCCTCCACTTT.